Shown below are 16 T cell receptor beta chains from a single sample sequenced in a study of early T cells in non-severe SARS-CoV-2 infection. One entry per CDR3 protein, called by TCRdb with MiXCR from the 5' RACE reads. The repertoire consists of more than 65,000 distinct CDR3 sequences, with roughly an eighth occurring once and the leading ten covering around 1.3%. The sample consisted of whole blood. All receptors derive from an adult who was a healthcare worker with PCR-confirmed SARS-CoV-2 infection or an uninfected control (not recorded which).

This clonotype was picked up many times. V is TRBV4-3 and J is TRBJ2-3, with 9 bases lining up with TRBD2. The CDR3 sequence is 16 residues long. Germline lookup yields CDR1 LGHNA and CDR2 YSLEER. Losses at the gene ends were 0 bases for V and 4 bases for J; bases not matched to a gene: 5. The CDR3 region has the DNA TGCGCCAGCAGCCAAGAGCCGGCGGGAGGGGCAGATACGCAGTATTTT. Encoded protein: CASSQEPAGGADTQYF.

The chain recombines TRBV7-2 with TRBJ2-1, with D perhaps matching TRBD2 (5 bases). The CDR3 contains 16 residues. Germline V gives CDR1 SGHTA, CDR2 FQGNSA. The V gene lost 1 base and the J gene lost 2 bases, with 12 bases spanning the gap. The chain's CDR3 is CASSLEAATTYNEQFF. In DNA, the CDR3 is TGTGCCAGCAGCTTAGAAGCGGCGACAACCTACAATGAGCAGTTCTTC.

This clonotype was observed many times. V is TRBV7-2 and J is TRBJ2-5, with D unresolved. The V end lost 5 bases, the J end lost 1 base, and 8 bases lay between the germline ends. The CDR3 sequence is 13 residues long. Germline V gene data show CDR1 as SGHTA and CDR2 as FQGNSA. The DNA of the CDR3 is TGTGCCAGCAGCCCGAGGTCCCAAGAGACCCAGTACTTC. As protein: CASSPRSQETQYF.

This clonotype has ten or more counts. The chain has TRBV30 and TRBJ1-2; D gene unclear. The CDR3 has 10 amino acids. V dropped 5 bases and J dropped 7 bases, with 8 bases sitting between them. From germline, CDR1 is GTSNPN and CDR2 SVGIG (reference sequence). CDR3 nucleotides: TGTGCCTGGTACAGTGCTGGCTACACCTTC. Translated: CAWYSAGYTF.

This rearrangement joins TRBV6-1 to TRBJ2-7, with D perhaps given as TRBD1 or TRBD2 (5 bases each). Germline V lookup: CDR1 MNHNS, CDR2 SASEGT. The CDR3 runs 12 residues. Trimming left V 9 bases short and J 7 bases short, with 16 bases between. The CDR3 DNA reads TGTGCCAGTATGCGGTGGGGACCTGAGCAGTACTTC. Translated: CASMRWGPEQYF.

At least ten counts were recorded for this clonotype. The chain couples TRBV6-2 or TRBV6-3 to TRBJ2-5; tentatively, D is TRBD2 (5 bases). This CDR3 contains 13 residues. CDR1 and CDR2 (germline): MNHEY, SVGEGT. The ends were cut back, 8 bases at V and 5 bases at J, with 15 bases in the middle. The CDR3 DNA sequence: TGTGCCAGCTTTCGGAGGTTGGGGGAGACCCAGTACTTC. Protein product: CASFRRLGETQYF.

This clonotype was detected many times. The CDR3 is CASSTGRDNSPLHF. CDR3 bases: TGTGCCAGCAGTACAGGGAGAGATAATTCACCCCTCCACTTT. The V gene is TRBV6-5, the J gene TRBJ1-6; tentative D call: TRBD1 (6 bases). Trimming left V 5 bases short and J 5 bases short, with 10 bases between. The CDR3 length is 14 residues. Germline loops: CDR1 MNHEY, CDR2 SVGAGI.

This clonotype has ten or more counts. CDR3 in DNA: TGTGCCAGCAGTTGGGATAGTGTCAATGAGCAGTTCTTC. This translates into CASSWDSVNEQFF. This chain connects TRBV6-2 or TRBV6-3 to TRBJ2-1; no clear D gene. The ends were cut back, 4 bases at V and 6 bases at J, with 10 bases in the middle. Germline lookup yields CDR1 MNHEY and CDR2 SVGEGT. The CDR3 covers 13 residues.

The V call is TRBV29-1, the J call TRBJ1-1; D remains ambiguous. Germline loops: CDR1 SQVTM, CDR2 ANQGSEA. Trimming shortened V by 0 bases and J by 1 base, and 9 bases separated the two germline ends. This CDR3 is 14 amino acids long. Here the CDR3 reads CSVEEVGENTEAFF. CDR3 bases: TGCAGCGTTGAAGAGGTTGGGGAGAACACTGAAGCTTTCTTT.

The chain employs TRBV29-1 and TRBJ2-3, with 14 bases aligning to TRBD2. The V gene's germline CDR1 is SQVTM and CDR2 ANQGSEA. The V segment lost 6 bases and the J segment 4 bases; nucleotides outside the gene matches: 6. The CDR3 extends over 15 amino acids. CDR3 amino acids: CSVAGTSGSPDTQYF. The CDR3 coding sequence is TGCAGCGTAGCCGGGACTAGCGGGAGTCCAGATACGCAGTATTTT.

This sequence joins TRBV9 and TRBJ1-1, with TRBD1 matching 7 bases. Trimming took 4 bases from V and 0 from J; bases not matched to a gene: 6. The CDR3 is 15 amino acids. Germline V gives CDR1 SGDLS, CDR2 YYNGEE. This chain's CDR3 is CASSRQGGLNTEAFF. CDR3 nucleotide sequence: TGTGCCAGCAGCCGACAGGGAGGGTTGAACACTGAAGCTTTCTTT.

Ten or more counts support this clonotype. V usage is TRBV30 and J usage is TRBJ2-3, with D perhaps TRBD2 (6 bases). Germline CDR1 is GTSNPN and CDR2 is SVGIG (reference sequence). The CDR3 contains 17 residues. V was cut by 0 bases and J by 3 bases, with 19 bases left in between. Here the CDR3 DNA reads TGTGCCTGGAGTGTACTCGGGGACTTGGCAGGGACAGATACGCAGTATTTT. Translated: CAWSVLGDLAGTDTQYF.

This clonotype was found many times. The gene calls are TRBV29-1 and TRBJ1-1, with TRBD1 as a possible D gene (6 bases). Germline V CDR1 and CDR2: SQVTM, ANQGSEA. This CDR3 is 12 amino acids long. Trimming left V 7 bases short and J 8 bases short, with 17 bases between. CDR3 sequence: CSAEAGAIEAFF. CDR3 DNA: TGCAGCGCCGAGGCAGGGGCGATCGAAGCTTTCTTT.

The chain has TRBV29-1 and TRBJ1-3, with D uncertain. Germline values: CDR1 SQVTM, CDR2 ANQGSEA. Trimming removed 5 bases at V and 2 bases at J, with 10 bases between. There are 13 residues in the CDR3. The DNA for the CDR3 is TGCAGCGTTTGGACCGGGGCTGGAAACACCATATATTTT. This gives the protein CSVWTGAGNTIYF.

This clonotype was seen repeatedly, ten times or more. The J gene is TRBJ2-1, the V gene TRBV11-2; 11 positions agree with TRBD2. The CDR3 runs to 16 residues. The trim removed 0 bases at V and 6 bases at J, leaving 4 bases unmatched. Germline CDR1 reads SGHAT; CDR2 reads FQNNGV. CDR3 sequence (DNA): TGTGCCAGCAGCTTAGATTTCGGGACTAGCGGCAATGAGCAGTTCTTC. It specifies CASSLDFGTSGNEQFF.

Many counts were recorded for this clonotype. The CDR3 sequence is CASSESGTGANTEAFF. The CDR3 nucleotides read TGTGCCAGCAGTGAATCGGGGACAGGGGCAAACACTGAAGCTTTCTTT. J is TRBJ1-1 and V is TRBV25-1, with 10 positions matching TRBD1. The CDR3 length is 16 residues. V gave up 1 base and J gave up 2 bases; unmatched junction bases: 4. Per the germline V gene, CDR1 is MGHDK and CDR2 is SYGVNS. The full variable domain, completed using reference TRBV25-1 and TRBJ1-1, is EADIYQTPRYLVIGTGKKITLECSQTMGHDKMYWYQQDPGMELHLIHYSYGVNSTEKGDLSSESTVSRIRTEHFPLTLESARPSHTSQYLCASSESGTGANTEAFFGQGTRLTVV.